Each of the 2 T cell receptor beta chains below was sequenced from the same sample in a study of T cell changes during pregnancy in multiple sclerosis. The repertoire was sequenced with immunoSEQ multiplex PCR; TCRdb's copy has only in-frame clones and lacks some. Of tens of thousands of clones listed, about 87% are singletons. Here the sequenced sample was CD8+ T cells from peripheral blood mononuclear cells, taken in the second trimester of pregnancy. The receptors here all came from a female donor in good health, enrolled as a control in a pregnancy study.

The chain carries TRBV4-2 and TRBJ2-2, with D maybe TRBD1 (7 bases). V was trimmed by 7 bases and J by 3 bases, leaving 15 bases between them. The CDR3 is 15 amino acids. Germline CDR1 is LGHNA and CDR2 is YNFKEQ. The CDR3, as DNA: TGTGCCAGCATCCAGGGGGGATCGGACACCGGGGAGCTGTTTTTT. It encodes CASIQGGSDTGELFF.

V usage is TRBV6-4 and J usage is TRBJ2-1; the D gene is possibly TRBD2 (6 bases). The CDR3 has 15 residues. Germline V gives CDR1 MRHNA, CDR2 SNTAGT. V shed 5 bases and J shed 7 bases, with 18 bases lying between them. CDR3 coding DNA: TGTGCCAGCAGTATAGGAGCGGGTCCCGGGAATGAGCAGTTCTTC. Its protein product is CASSIGAGPGNEQFF.